This T cell receptor beta chain was sequenced in a study of Ad26.COV2.S vaccination and SARS-CoV-2 variants. Study-level information: It was the COV1001 Ad26.COV2.S trial arm that included the donor.

As regards this clone: As yet, its antigen is unknown.

Data came from immunoSEQ multiplex PCR; TCRdb stores just in-frame clones and leaves some out. The sample lists 350,000 to 400,000 clones; less than 90% were seen once. Treatment reported: around 19 received Ad26.COV2.S at low or high dose, single or two shots; about 5 received placebo; per-sample allocation not given. Sampling occurred on day 63 after the first vaccine or placebo injection. The donor's status was that of an adult aged 18-55 years in Boston. General study points: Analyses of TCR breadth and depth may have underestimated total T cell responses.

The receptor was derived from a person aged 18 to 65 who received the Ad26.COV2.S COVID-19 vaccine or a placebo. Material: peripheral blood, obtained in a trial of Ad26.COV2.S vaccine versus placebo.

CDR3 region: CASSYRAVSSEAFF. The CDR3 nucleotides read TGTGCCAGCAGTTACCGGGCAGTGTCGAGTGAAGCTTTCTTT. This rearrangement joins TRBV6-6 to TRBJ1-1, with D unclear. Germline V gene data show CDR1 as MNHNY and CDR2 as SVGAGI (reference sequence). Trimming stripped 2 bases from V and 7 bases from J, with 14 bases between. This CDR3 spans 14 amino acids.